These 10 T cell receptor beta chains were all obtained from the same sample, sequenced in a study of tumor and adjacent non-tumor tissue in lung cancer. A modified ARM-PCR protocol with three rounds of nested PCR amplified TCRbeta. TCRdb recomputed calls from the multiplex PCR reads with MiXCR, one row per CDR3 protein. Among 47,000 or so distinct CDR3 sequences listed, less than 70% were seen once. No cell sorting was done before RNA was extracted from the tissue. Distant lung tissue was collected more than 3 cm away from the tumor edge. The sequencing sample was made of distant non-tumor lung tissue. The receptors were gathered from a woman in her 70s with non-small cell lung cancer.

As for this clonotype: Since a much larger clone is just one base distant, this may be a read error. This chain uses TRBV11-2 with TRBJ2-7; 10 bases agree with TRBD2. Germline V CDR1 and CDR2: SGHAT, FQNNGV. The CDR3 runs to 15 residues. The CDR3 loop reads CSSSLVGASGSSKYF. The DNA for the CDR3 is TGTTCCAGCAGCTTAGTGGGTGCTAGCGGGAGTAGCAAGTACTTC.

V gene TRBV29-1 combines with J gene TRBJ2-1; 8 positions agree with TRBD2. Germline assignment: CDR1 SQVTM and CDR2 ANQGSEA. CDR3 length equals 14 residues. Trimming at V came to 4 bases and at J to 6 bases, leaving 8 bases not matched to a gene. CDR3 protein: CSVARLANSNEQFF. The CDR3 bases are TGCAGCGTTGCTAGACTAGCGAACTCCAATGAGCAGTTCTTC.

This clonotype was picked up many times. The chain uses TRBV28 and TRBJ2-1; 13 bases match TRBD2. Unmatched junction bases numbered 14, after V lost 5 bases and J lost 7 bases. The CDR3 contains 18 residues. CDR1 is MDHEN and CDR2 is SYDVKM in the germline V gene. CDR3 sequence (DNA): TGTGCCAGCAGTACCAGACTAGCGGGAGGCCGTGGGGCAAATGAGCAGTTCTTC. Amino acids: CASSTRLAGGRGANEQFF.

This clonotype showed up just a few times. The V gene is TRBV20-1, the J gene TRBJ2-1, with TRBD2 identical over 10 bases. This CDR3 has 14 residues. The ends lost 6 bases at V and 5 bases at J; junction bases unmatched: 7. Germline V gene lookup returns CDR1 DFQATT and CDR2 SNEGSKA (reference sequence). The CDR3 protein is CSATPGLANNEQFF. The DNA for the CDR3 is TGCAGTGCCACGCCGGGACTAGCGAACAATGAGCAGTTCTTC.

For this clonotype: Possible read error: a much larger clone is one base away. The J gene is TRBJ1-6, the V gene TRBV5-5; D remains unclear. This CDR3 contains 15 residues. CDR1 SGHKS and CDR2 YYEKEE come from the germline V gene (reference sequence). The CDR3 sequence is CVSSLEPGGNSPLHF. CDR3 coding DNA: TGTGTCAGCAGCTTGGAACCCGGTGGTAATTCACCCCTCCACTTT.

This clonotype was recorded a few times. V and J are TRBV28 and TRBJ2-7; no reliable D call. This CDR3 has 14 amino acids. Trimming removed 4 bases from V and 5 bases from J, with 15 bases in between. In germline, CDR1 is MDHEN, CDR2 SYDVKM. The chain's CDR3 is CASSSTLPPHEQYF. In nucleotides, the CDR3 is TGTGCCAGCAGTTCCACCCTACCTCCCCACGAGCAGTACTTC.

Of note for this clonotype: Without the conserved terminal phenylalanine or tryptophan, this CDR3 likely stems from a read error. The V and J genes are TRBV28 and TRBJ2-2, with 7 bases fitting TRBD2. This CDR3 comprises 16 residues. CDR1 and CDR2 (germline): MDHEN, SYDVKM. With V trimmed by 7 bases and J by 0 bases, 8 bases remained unmatched. CDR3 sequence reads: CASTRGSIANTGELFL. The DNA for the CDR3 is TGTGCCAGCACTCGCGGGAGTATAGCGAACACCGGGGAGCTGTTTCTT.

Regarding this clonotype: At one of its ends the junction is not consistent with the germline gene, which may arise from a read error. The chain has TRBV6-5 and TRBJ2-6, with D tentatively TRBD1 (5 bases). Germline CDR1 is MNHEY and CDR2 is SVGAGI. The CDR3 sequence is 15 residues long. The CDR3 nucleotides are TGTGCCAGCAGACGCGACATATCTGGGGCCAACGTCCCGACTTTC. It encodes CASRRDISGANVPTF.

A word on this clonotype: Germline and junction disagree at one end, which may indicate a read error. The chain employs TRBV6-5 and TRBJ1-1; no definite D call. The CDR3 totals 15 residues. Germline CDR1 reads MNHEY; CDR2 reads SVGAGI. CDR3 in amino acids: CASSYSRVPNTEVFF. The CDR3 coding sequence is TGTGCCAGCAGTTACTCAAGGGTCCCGAACACTGAAGTTTTCTTT.

This chain links TRBV29-1 with TRBJ2-7, with 9 bases fitting TRBD1. Looked up from germline, CDR1 is SQVTM and CDR2 is ANQGSEA. V lost 5 bases, J lost 4 bases, and 15 bases stayed unmatched. The CDR3 covers 16 residues. CDR3 bases: TGCAGCGTTATGTCCGGGACAGGGTCATGGGAGTACGAGCAGTACTTC. Its translation is CSVMSGTGSWEYEQYF.